The 32 T cell receptor beta chains listed next were all sequenced from one sample in a study of blood T cell repertoires in COVID-19 (dated by TCRdb to about 2020). The library was generated by the immunoSEQ multiplex PCR assay. TCRdb mirrors the immuneACCESS table, restricted to in-frame sequences. Some clones are absent from its copies; in checked studies, under half trace to an unresolved V gene, and the reason for the others is unknown. The sample table holds roughly 320,000 clones, of which just over 85% were seen once. The ten largest clones capture 4% to 5% of the sample. The sequenced sample was PBMCs or T cells enriched from blood (not recorded which). These receptors originate from a man aged 25 to 45 who had recovered from COVID-19.

This chain joins TRBV7-8 and TRBJ2-7; D might be TRBD1 (7 bases). V shed 5 bases and J shed 2 bases, with 19 bases lying between them. Germline CDR1 SGHVS, CDR2 FQNEAQ. This CDR3 region has 16 residues. CDR3 residues: CASSPLGSRGAYEQYF. The CDR3 DNA follows: TGTGCCAGCAGCCCCCTGGGGTCCAGGGGGGCCTACGAGCAGTACTTC.

The rearrangement joins TRBV18 to TRBJ1-1; D gene uncertain. V was trimmed by 6 bases and J by 3 bases, leaving 14 bases between them. CDR3 length: 14 amino acids. The germline V gene encodes CDR1 KGHSH and CDR2 LQKENI. Here the CDR3 reads CASSGVGGDTEAFF. CDR3 coding DNA: TGTGCCAGCTCGGGAGTTGGTGGGGACACTGAAGCTTTCTTT. The variable domain in full, completed from reference TRBV18 and TRBJ1-1, reads NAGVMQNPRHLVRRRGQEARLRCSPMKGHSHVYWYRQLPEEGLKFMVYLQKENIIDESGMPKERFSAEFPKEGPSILRIQQVVRGDSAAYFCASSGVGGDTEAFFGQGTRLTVV.

The chain combines TRBV5-1 with TRBJ2-2; 10 nucleotides align to TRBD1. CDR1 and CDR2 from the germline V gene are SGHRS and YFSETQ. This CDR3 comprises 15 residues. V was clipped by 4 bases and J by 5 bases; unmatched bases: 5. CDR3: CASSGRTGGTGELFF. DNA for the CDR3: TGCGCCAGCAGCGGACGGACAGGGGGGACCGGGGAGCTGTTTTTT. The complete variable domain, with remaining parts taken from reference TRBV5-1 and TRBJ2-2, reads KAGVTQTPRYLIKTRGQQVTLSCSPISGHRSVSWYQQTPGQGLQFLFEYFSETQRNKGNFPGRFSGRQFSNSRSEMNVSTLELGDSALYLCASSGRTGGTGELFFGEGSRLTVL.

This clone was picked up one time. The chain combines TRBV4-1 with TRBJ1-1, with a tentative D call TRBD1 (6 bases). The germline V gene has CDR1 MGHRA and CDR2 YSYEKL. V lost 4 bases to trimming and J lost 5 bases, with 17 bases between them. The length of the CDR3 is 15 residues. CDR3 protein: CASSPMVRGGTEAFF. Here the CDR3 DNA reads TGCGCCAGCAGCCCCATGGTCAGGGGAGGGACTGAAGCTTTCTTT.

This clone has a single count. The chain joins TRBV5-1 to TRBJ2-1; 9 bases line up with TRBD2. This CDR3 has 13 residues. Germline V CDR1 and CDR2: SGHRS, YFSETQ. Trimming at V came to 3 bases and at J to 7 bases, leaving 2 bases not matched to a gene. CDR3 region: CASSWAGGNEQFF. The DNA for the CDR3 is TGCGCCAGCAGCTGGGCGGGGGGGAATGAGCAGTTCTTC.

Comments on this clone: The same CDR3 arises from other DNA sequences in this sample as well. This rearrangement joins TRBV9 to TRBJ2-7; 8 nucleotides agree with TRBD1. This CDR3 has 12 amino acids. Germline V gene sequence: CDR1 SGDLS, CDR2 YYNGEE. The V and J ends lost 5 bases and 3 bases, in that order; junction bases with no gene match: 1. The CDR3 coding sequence is TGTGCCAGCAGTGGACAGGGCTACGAGCAGTACTTC. As protein: CASSGQGYEQYF.

The chain recombines TRBV5-1 with TRBJ2-5; TRBD2 matches 10 bases. Germline V gene data show CDR1 as SGHRS and CDR2 as YFSETQ. The CDR3 consists of 15 residues. The trim removed 4 bases at V and 4 bases at J, leaving 7 bases unmatched. For the CDR3, the DNA is TGCGCCAGCAGCCCTAGCGGGAGTGACGGAGAGACCCAGTACTTC. Translation: CASSPSGSDGETQYF.

The genes are TRBV9 and TRBJ2-4; TRBD1 matches 9 bases. Germline CDR1 reads SGDLS; CDR2 reads YYNGEE. This CDR3 is 15 amino acids long. The V and J ends lost 4 bases and 6 bases, in that order; junction bases with no gene match: 8. CDR3 DNA: TGTGCCAGCAGCCCAATGACAGGGGGGAGAAACATTCAGTACTTC. It translates to CASSPMTGGRNIQYF.

V and J are TRBV29-1 and TRBJ1-3; a possible D gene is TRBD1 (5 bases). This CDR3 is built from 14 residues. Trimming removed 3 bases at V and 0 bases at J, with 9 bases between. The germline V gene has CDR1 SQVTM and CDR2 ANQGSEA. The CDR3 DNA follows: TGCAGCGTTGAGGGGGGAATCTCTGGAAACACCATATATTTT. It codes for CSVEGGISGNTIYF.

This clone is a singleton in its sample. CDR3 DNA sequence: TGCGCCAGCAGCTTGGCGGCAGGGGTCGGGGAGCTGTTTTTT. Amino acid sequence: CASSLAAGVGELFF. The rearrangement joins TRBV5-1 to TRBJ2-2, with a weak D call TRBD1 (6 bases). Germline V gives CDR1 SGHRS, CDR2 YFSETQ. The V end lost 0 bases, the J end lost 7 bases, and 10 bases lay between the germline ends. The CDR3 contains 14 residues.

The rearrangement uses TRBV5-6 and TRBJ2-7, with TRBD2 matching over 8 bases. Germline CDR1 SGHDT, CDR2 YYEEEE. Losses at the gene ends were 2 bases for V and 6 bases for J; bases not matched to a gene: 10. This CDR3 spans 15 amino acids. CDR3 protein: CASSLFGRGVGEQYF. The CDR3 DNA reads TGTGCCAGCAGCTTATTCGGGAGGGGAGTTGGCGAGCAGTACTTC. Using reference TRBV5-6 and TRBJ2-7 for the parts outside the CDR3, the full variable domain is DAGVTQSPTHLIKTRGQQVTLRCSPKSGHDTVSWYQQALGQGPQFIFQYYEEEERQRGNFPDRFSGHQFPNYSSELNVNALLLGDSALYLCASSLFGRGVGEQYFGPGTRLTVT.

The rearrangement joins TRBV5-5 to TRBJ2-1, with TRBD1 matching 8 bases. CDR1 and CDR2 from the germline V gene are SGHKS and YYEKEE (reference sequence). Trimming cost V 2 bases and J 2 bases; bases outside gene matches: 3. This CDR3 comprises 15 residues. The CDR3 loop reads CASSFGTGAYNEQFF. CDR3 DNA: TGTGCCAGCAGCTTCGGGACAGGAGCCTACAATGAGCAGTTCTTC.

A single count supports this clone. This chain uses TRBV7-8 with TRBJ1-4; the match to TRBD1 covers 7 bases. Germline-derived CDR1 and CDR2 are SGHVS and FQNEAQ. With 3 bases clipped from V and 4 bases from J, the junction kept 2 bases outside the gene matches. The CDR3 contains 14 residues. CDR3 region: CASSFGTVNEKLFF. CDR3 nucleotide sequence: TGTGCCAGCAGCTTCGGGACAGTTAATGAAAAACTGTTTTTT.

The chain has TRBV12-3 or TRBV12-4 and TRBJ1-2; D ambiguous. This CDR3 spans 12 amino acids. V was shortened by 5 bases and J by 8 bases, with 12 bases between the two germline ends. This chain's CDR3 is CASSGGSRGYTF. The CDR3 DNA follows: TGTGCCAGCAGTGGAGGGTCTAGGGGCTACACCTTC.

J is TRBJ2-5 and V is TRBV9; possible D gene TRBD1, 6 bases. The V and J ends lost 3 bases and 2 bases respectively, with 14 bases between them. The germline V gene encodes CDR1 SGDLS and CDR2 YYNGEE. The CDR3 is 15 residues long. This chain's CDR3 is CASSADTGRQETQYF. The CDR3 nucleotides read TGTGCCAGCAGCGCTGATACAGGGAGACAAGAGACCCAGTACTTC.

J is TRBJ1-1 and V is TRBV7-9, with D possibly being TRBD1 (5 bases). V was shortened by 5 bases and J by 7 bases, with 11 bases between the two germline ends. The CDR3 runs to 12 residues. Germline values: CDR1 SEHNR, CDR2 FQNEAQ (reference sequence). This CDR3 is CASSDATVEAFF. The CDR3 DNA reads as TGTGCCAGCAGCGACGCGACAGTTGAAGCTTTCTTT.

The chain carries TRBV29-1 and TRBJ1-4; D uncertain. The CDR3 is 13 amino acids. V gave up 4 bases and J gave up 8 bases, with 14 bases separating them. CDR1 SQVTM and CDR2 ANQGSEA come from the germline V gene. CDR3 sequence (DNA): TGCAGCGTTGGGTCAGGCGGGAGCGAAAAACTGTTTTTT. This codes for CSVGSGGSEKLFF.

This CDR3 is CASSDGLGDRDYSNQPQHF. CDR3 sequence (DNA): TGTGCCAGCAGCGACGGATTAGGGGACAGGGACTATAGCAATCAGCCCCAGCATTTT. This chain connects TRBV7-4 to TRBJ1-5; TRBD1 matches 9 bases. V lost 5 bases, J lost 0 bases, and 14 bases stayed unmatched. There are 19 residues in the CDR3. The V gene's germline CDR1 is SGHVT and CDR2 SQSDAQ.

In its sample, this clone was seen a few times. The chain joins TRBV7-8 to TRBJ1-2; D is ambiguous. CDR1 is SGHVS, CDR2 FQNEAQ, per germline. The CDR3 runs to 14 residues. Between the trimmed V and J ends, which lost 7 bases and 2 bases, there was a span of 14 bases. CDR3 region: CASTEVTYNYGYTF. CDR3 DNA: TGTGCCAGCACGGAGGTGACTTACAACTATGGCTACACCTTC.

The rearrangement joins TRBV24-1 to TRBJ2-2; tentatively, D is TRBD1 (5 bases). There are 14 residues in the CDR3. Germline CDR1 is KGHDR and CDR2 is SFDVKD. Between the trimmed V and J ends, which lost 10 bases and 0 bases, there was a span of 11 bases. CDR3 DNA: TGTGCCACTGACAGACACGCGAACACCGGGGAGCTGTTTTTT. The encoded protein is CATDRHANTGELFF.

The gene calls are TRBV5-6 and TRBJ1-5; 9 bases map to TRBD1. Per germline, CDR1 SGHDT and CDR2 YYEEEE. J was trimmed by 7 bases and V by 1 base; bases with no gene match: 3. The CDR3 extends over 14 amino acids. The CDR3 region has the DNA TGTGCCAGCAGCTTGATGACAGGGGGACAGCCCCAGCATTTT. Translating it yields CASSLMTGGQPQHF.

This clone was observed once. The rearrangement links TRBV2 to TRBJ1-2, with no clear D. The CDR3 has 15 residues. The germline V gene encodes CDR1 SNHLY and CDR2 FYNNEI. Trimming took off 6 bases at V and 12 bases at J, with 26 bases between the two ends. CDR3: CASSQSPGSPLGHTF. In nucleotides, the CDR3 is TGTGCCAGCAGCCAATCCCCAGGATCGCCTTTGGGCCACACCTTC.

J is TRBJ2-2 and V is TRBV5-1; D is uncertain. Looked up from germline, CDR1 is SGHRS and CDR2 is YFSETQ. Trimming took off 2 bases at V and 0 bases at J, with 5 bases between the two ends. The CDR3 extends over 14 amino acids. The CDR3 DNA reads as TGCGCCAGCAGCTTTCCCGCGAACACCGGGGAGCTGTTTTTT. Translating gives CASSFPANTGELFF.

The chain recombines TRBV6-5 with TRBJ2-3, with 7 bases that match TRBD2. V trimming: 8 bases; J trimming: 3 bases; junction bases outside the gene matches: 5. The V gene's germline CDR1 is MNHEY and CDR2 SVGAGI. This CDR3 spans 13 amino acids. The CDR3: CASGRATTDTQYF. For the CDR3, the DNA is TGTGCCAGCGGGAGGGCGACGACAGATACGCAGTATTTT.

The chain uses TRBV4-1 and TRBJ1-1, with D unclear. The CDR3 contains 15 residues. V lost 1 base and J lost 3, with 12 bases in between. Germline lookup yields CDR1 MGHRA and CDR2 YSYEKL. CDR3 bases: TGCGCCAGCAGCCAAGTAGTTGCCATGGACACTGAAGCTTTCTTT. Protein: CASSQVVAMDTEAFF.

The V gene is TRBV11-3, the J gene TRBJ1-3; tentative D call: TRBD1 (5 bases). Germline assignment: CDR1 SGHNT and CDR2 YENEEA. V lost 4 bases and J 0 bases, leaving 19 bases between the germline ends. This CDR3 has 18 amino acids. The CDR3 nucleotides are TGTGCCAGCAGCTCCTCCACCCGCTCGACAGACTCTGGAAACACCATATATTTT. This sequence encodes CASSSSTRSTDSGNTIYF.

The chain joins TRBV4-2 to TRBJ2-1; TRBD2 matches 8 bases. From germline, CDR1 is LGHNA and CDR2 YNFKEQ. This CDR3 comprises 16 residues. Trimming cost V 1 base and J 6 bases; bases outside gene matches: 8. DNA for the CDR3: TGTGCCAGCAGCCAAGGCAGCGGGAGCGGTTTCAATGAGCAGTTCTTC. Its protein product is CASSQGSGSGFNEQFF.

This sequence joins TRBV9 and TRBJ2-2, with 11 bases fitting TRBD2. CDR1 and CDR2 from the germline V gene are SGDLS and YYNGEE. J gave up 1 base and V 4 bases, and 6 bases lay outside the gene matches. The CDR3 totals 17 residues. The CDR3: CASSTRLAGMNTGELFF. CDR3 coding DNA: TGTGCCAGCAGCACACGACTAGCGGGAATGAACACCGGGGAGCTGTTTTTT.

The chain links TRBV7-9 to TRBJ2-3; D possibly corresponds to TRBD1 (6 bases). This CDR3 has 17 residues. Per the germline V gene, CDR1 is SEHNR and CDR2 is FQNEAQ (reference sequence). The ends were cut back, 4 bases at V and 2 bases at J, with 19 bases in the middle. CDR3 residues: CASSYTHRVSDTDTQYF. The CDR3 coding sequence is TGTGCCAGCAGCTACACTCACAGGGTTAGTGACACAGATACGCAGTATTTT.

This sequence joins TRBV5-1 and TRBJ1-1; no firm D call. Between the trimmed V and J ends, which lost 3 bases and 0 bases, there was a span of 15 bases. The CDR3 has 16 residues. The germline CDR1 and CDR2 sequences are SGHRS and YFSETQ. DNA of the CDR3: TGCGCCAGCAGCTCTGGACGGGAGAGCCTGAACACTGAAGCTTTCTTT. This sequence encodes CASSSGRESLNTEAFF.

J is TRBJ2-2 and V is TRBV19; 11 nucleotides align to TRBD2. Germline V lookup: CDR1 LNHDA, CDR2 SQIVND (reference sequence). Trimming took 5 bases from V and 5 from J; bases not matched to a gene: 7. The CDR3 runs to 16 residues. Written as DNA, the CDR3 is TGTGCCAGTAGTGGATCCGGGACTAGCGGAACCGGGGAGCTGTTTTTT. Its translation is CASSGSGTSGTGELFF.

The rearrangement links TRBV19 to TRBJ2-3; TRBD2 matches 7 bases. Germline CDR1 and CDR2: LNHDA and SQIVND (reference sequence). CDR3 length: 17 amino acids. V was clipped by 7 bases and J by 2 bases; unmatched bases: 15. The CDR3 sequence is CASNAYGWGGNTDTQYF. The CDR3 DNA is TGTGCCAGTAACGCTTACGGATGGGGGGGGAACACAGATACGCAGTATTTT. Filled out from reference TRBV19 and TRBJ2-3, the complete variable domain reads DGGITQSPKYLFRKEGQNVTLSCEQNLNHDAMYWYRQDPGQGLRLIYYSQIVNDFQKGDIAEGYSVSREKKESFPLTVTSAQKNPTAFYLCASNAYGWGGNTDTQYFGPGTRLTVL.